This TCR beta chain was recovered during a study of cytomegalovirus exposure and HLA in healthy donors. At the level of the study: The 550 to 800 first-cohort repertoires and the 100 to 150 validation repertoires shared the same platform, a later analysis reported.

The CDR3 has 14 residues. V was shortened by 7 bases and J by 0 bases, with 10 bases between the two germline ends. Looked up from germline, CDR1 is MNHEY and CDR2 is SVGAGI. TCRdb's copy holds only in-frame clones and misses some; the assay was immunoSEQ multiplex PCR. Here the sample spans roughly 100,000 clones, 88% being singletons. The sequenced sample was PBMCs. The chain carries TRBV6-5 and TRBJ1-5, with D unresolved. The TCR comes from a woman aged 18-29 years in good health and CMV-seropositive. The CDR3, as DNA: TGTGCCAGCATGGCAGGTTCTAGCAATCAGCCCCAGCATTTT. Translating gives CASMAGSSNQPQHF.